This entry lists 24 T cell receptor beta chains sequenced from one sample in a study of T cells in Graves' hyperthyroidism and ophthalmopathy. Amplified TCR beta CDR3 regions derived from RNA transcripts. A set of HTBI primers served as the primers for a first-round RT-PCR of the TCR CDR3. TCRdb independently ran MiXCR on the multiplex PCR reads; one entry per CDR3 protein. This table has approximately 400,000 distinct CDR3 sequences, 15% to 19% appearing once. Sequences were obtained from blood. The source of these receptors is a woman between 18 and 30 years old with Graves' hyperthyroidism.

This clonotype was detected many times. The rearrangement joins TRBV28 to TRBJ2-1, with TRBD1 identical over 10 bases. V dropped 5 bases and J dropped 5; count of bases not matched to a gene: 6. Germline V CDR1 and CDR2: MDHEN, SYDVKM. The CDR3 totals 15 residues. In nucleotides, the CDR3 is TGTGCCAGCAGTACACTGGGACAGGGGAACAATGAGCAGTTCTTC. Translation gives CASSTLGQGNNEQFF. Full variable domain (outside the CDR3, taken from reference TRBV28 and TRBJ2-1): DVKVTQSSRYLVKRTGEKVFLECVQDMDHENMFWYRQDPGLGLRLIYFSYDVKMKEKGDIPEGYSVSREKKERFSLILESASTNQTSMYLCASSTLGQGNNEQFFGPGTRLTVL.

This clonotype was counted many times. This chain connects TRBV11-3 to TRBJ2-1, with TRBD2 as a possible D gene (5 bases). Trimming removed 3 bases at V and 5 bases at J, with 8 bases between. The germline gives CDR1 SGHNT, CDR2 YENEEA. This CDR3 contains 13 residues. The CDR3 here is CASSLVTNNEQFF. The CDR3 DNA reads TGTGCCAGCAGCTTGGTGACTAACAATGAGCAGTTCTTC.

This clonotype has more than one count but fewer than ten. The chain couples TRBV7-8 to TRBJ1-5; 11 nucleotides match TRBD1. J gave up 5 bases and V 3 bases, and 6 bases lay outside the gene matches. Germline V CDR1 and CDR2: SGHVS, FQNEAQ. The CDR3 totals 16 residues. The chain's CDR3 is CASSFRGQGVDQPQHF. The DNA for the CDR3 is TGTGCCAGCAGCTTTAGGGGACAGGGGGTTGATCAGCCCCAGCATTTT. Full variable domain (outside the CDR3, taken from reference TRBV7-8 and TRBJ1-5): GAGVSQSPRYKVAKRGQDVALRCDPISGHVSLFWYQQALGQGPEFLTYFQNEAQLDKSGLPSDRFFAERPEGSVSTLKIQRTQQEDSAVYLCASSFRGQGVDQPQHFGDGTRLSIL.

This clonotype has at least ten counts. This sequence joins TRBV4-3 and TRBJ1-1, with a tentative D call TRBD1 (6 bases). The CDR3 is 14 residues long. V lost 0 bases to trimming and J lost 6 bases, with 11 bases between them. Germline V gene data show CDR1 as LGHNA and CDR2 as YSLEER. The CDR3 sequence: CASSQDIRGPEAFF. CDR3 coding DNA: TGCGCCAGCAGCCAAGACATCAGGGGCCCTGAAGCTTTCTTT.

This clonotype was observed at least ten times. The J gene is TRBJ1-5, the V gene TRBV28; a possible D gene is TRBD1 (6 bases). The CDR3 runs 14 residues. The germline gives CDR1 MDHEN, CDR2 SYDVKM. V was pared by 4 bases and J by 4 bases, with 11 bases between. As DNA, the CDR3 is TGTGCCAGCAGTTCAGGGGTAGGTAATCAGCCCCAGCATTTT. As protein: CASSSGVGNQPQHF.

This clonotype was counted at least ten times. V is TRBV20-1 and J is TRBJ2-7; a possible D gene is TRBD1 (7 bases). V dropped 6 bases and J dropped 6 bases, with 18 bases sitting between them. Germline V gives CDR1 DFQATT, CDR2 SNEGSKA (reference sequence). CDR3 length equals 13 residues. The CDR3 DNA reads TGCAGTGCAAATCCGACAGGGACTGGCGAGCAGTACTTC. Amino acid sequence: CSANPTGTGEQYF.

There are a few counts of this clonotype. The chain couples TRBV7-2 to TRBJ1-5; D is perhaps TRBD1 (5 bases). V gave up 5 bases and J gave up 4 bases, with 12 bases separating them. The CDR3 extends over 14 amino acids. Germline CDR1 reads SGHTA; CDR2 reads FQGNSA. CDR3 in DNA: TGTGCCAGCAGCCCCGGACAAATTAATCAGCCCCAGCATTTT. Translation: CASSPGQINQPQHF.

This clonotype was counted at least ten times. This chain uses TRBV6-2 or TRBV6-3 with TRBJ1-1; TRBD1 agrees at 9 bases. Per germline, CDR1 MNHEY and CDR2 SVGEGT. The length of the CDR3 is 14 residues. Trimming took 6 bases from V and 4 from J; bases not matched to a gene: 6. CDR3 DNA sequence: TGTGCCAGCAGAGGGACAGGGAGGGTCACTGAAGCTTTCTTT. Encoded protein: CASRGTGRVTEAFF.

The genes are TRBV20-1 and TRBJ2-7; D may be TRBD2 (5 bases). Germline-derived CDR1 and CDR2 are DFQATT and SNEGSKA (reference sequence). Trimming removed 6 bases from V and 1 base from J, with 28 bases in between. This CDR3 is built from 18 residues. For the CDR3, the DNA is TGCAGTGCACCCCTTCGGAGGACCCAAGAGCGATTTTCCTACGAGCAGTACTTC. Encoded protein: CSAPLRRTQERFSYEQYF.

Many counts were recorded for this clonotype. This chain connects TRBV5-1 to TRBJ2-1; TRBD2 matches 7 bases. CDR3 length: 16 residues. V lost 0 bases and J lost 6; bases outside the gene matches: 9. Germline CDR1 SGHRS, CDR2 YFSETQ. CDR3 DNA: TGCGCCAGCAGCTTGGTGGCCGGACTAGGGGCCAATGAGCAGTTCTTC. This translates into CASSLVAGLGANEQFF.

The gene calls are TRBV5-1 and TRBJ2-5; no reliable D call. The CDR3 has 15 residues. Per the germline V gene, CDR1 is SGHRS and CDR2 is YFSETQ. Trimming pared 0 bases from V and 4 bases from J, leaving 13 bases between. This chain's CDR3 is CASSLDVGIGETQYF. CDR3 in DNA: TGCGCCAGCAGCTTGGATGTGGGGATTGGAGAGACCCAGTACTTC.

This chain connects TRBV13 to TRBJ2-2, with a possible D match to TRBD2 (7 bases). The CDR3 has 15 residues. Trimming stripped 5 bases from V and 3 bases from J, with 13 bases between. Germline assignment: CDR1 PRHDT and CDR2 FYEKMQ (reference sequence). The CDR3 here is CASSHEGGYTGELFF. The CDR3 DNA sequence: TGTGCCAGCAGCCACGAGGGGGGGTACACCGGGGAGCTGTTTTTT.

This clonotype has just a few counts. V usage is TRBV6-1 and J usage is TRBJ1-5; D call uncertain. Germline CDR1 MNHNS, CDR2 SASEGT. V lost 5 bases to trimming and J lost 7 bases, with 21 bases between them. The CDR3 extends over 16 amino acids. DNA for the CDR3: TGTGCCAGCAGTCCCATACTAGGGAAGGGCGGGCAGCCCCAGCATTTT. Translation gives CASSPILGKGGQPQHF.

The genes are TRBV6-1 and TRBJ2-7, with 9 bases lining up with TRBD2. CDR3 size: 19 residues. Losses at the gene ends were 5 bases for V and 0 bases for J; bases not matched to a gene: 17. Germline CDR1 and CDR2: MNHNS and SASEGT. CDR3: CASSPMTPGAGGFSYEQYF. The CDR3 DNA reads as TGTGCCAGCAGTCCCATGACTCCAGGAGCGGGAGGTTTCTCCTACGAGCAGTACTTC.

Turning to this clonotype: Its ends do not fully match the called genes, so a read error is possible. V is TRBV5-6 and J is TRBJ1-1; unclear D gene. Germline assignment: CDR1 SGHDT and CDR2 YYEEEE. This CDR3 has 14 residues. CDR3 residues: CASSLEVGNTETFF. Here the CDR3 DNA reads TGTGCCAGCAGCTTGGAGGTGGGGAACACTGAAACTTTCTTT.

Ten or more counts support this clonotype. The chain carries TRBV7-2 and TRBJ2-1; 7 nucleotides align to TRBD1. V was clipped by 1 base and J by 3 bases; unmatched bases: 6. This CDR3 has 16 amino acids. The germline V gene encodes CDR1 SGHTA and CDR2 FQGNSA. CDR3 in DNA: TGTGCCAGCAGCTTAGGAGGGACAGTAAGCTACAATGAGCAGTTCTTC. This codes for CASSLGGTVSYNEQFF.

This chain connects TRBV4-1 to TRBJ2-2; 16 bases agree with TRBD2. This CDR3 contains 17 residues. CDR1 and CDR2 from the germline V gene are MGHRA and YSYEKL. V dropped 4 bases and J dropped 8; count of bases not matched to a gene: 7. CDR3 in amino acids: CASSPGLAGGPGGELFF. DNA of the CDR3: TGCGCCAGCAGCCCGGGACTAGCGGGAGGGCCTGGTGGGGAGCTGTTTTTT.

This clonotype was found many times. The rearrangement joins TRBV6-1 to TRBJ1-1, with 9 bases identical to TRBD1. J was trimmed by 1 base and V by 5 bases; bases with no gene match: 14. Germline assignment: CDR1 MNHNS and CDR2 SASEGT. The CDR3 covers 18 residues. CDR3 sequence: CASSPLGQGVGKNTEAFF. The CDR3 DNA is TGTGCCAGCAGTCCCTTGGGACAGGGCGTTGGGAAGAACACTGAAGCTTTCTTT.

This chain connects TRBV9 to TRBJ2-5, with a tentative D call TRBD2 (5 bases). The CDR3 is 15 amino acids. Germline lookup yields CDR1 SGDLS and CDR2 YYNGEE. Trimming removed 0 bases from V and 4 bases from J, with 13 bases in between. The CDR3 sequence: CASSVATSGVETQYF. As DNA, the CDR3 is TGTGCCAGCAGCGTAGCTACGTCCGGGGTAGAGACCCAGTACTTC.

This chain links TRBV4-3 with TRBJ1-1; possibly TRBD1 for D (5 bases). Germline loops: CDR1 LGHNA, CDR2 YSLEER. This CDR3 region has 13 residues. Trimming left V 7 bases short and J 3 bases short, with 12 bases between. CDR3 loop: CASTRGSDTEAFF. The CDR3 DNA follows: TGCGCCAGCACACGGGGGTCAGACACTGAAGCTTTCTTT.

The genes are TRBV9 and TRBJ2-1; 10 positions agree with TRBD2. The V segment lost 4 bases and the J segment 1 base; nucleotides outside the gene matches: 5. Looked up from germline, CDR1 is SGDLS and CDR2 is YYNGEE. CDR3 length: 16 amino acids. The CDR3 sequence is CASSPTSGASYNEQFF. The CDR3 bases are TGTGCCAGCAGCCCAACTAGCGGGGCGTCCTACAATGAGCAGTTCTTC.

This clonotype was recorded at least ten times. The CDR3 bases are TGCAGTGCTACAGGGGGGTTAAATCAGCCCCAGCATTTT. This translates into CSATGGLNQPQHF. The chain is built from TRBV20-1 and TRBJ1-5; 7 bases fit TRBD1. CDR1 is DFQATT, CDR2 SNEGSKA, per germline (reference sequence). The CDR3 has 13 residues. With V trimmed by 4 bases and J by 4 bases, 4 bases remained unmatched.

This clonotype was seen more than once but under ten times. V and J are TRBV4-1 and TRBJ2-3; 13 nucleotides align to TRBD2. CDR1 and CDR2 from the germline V gene are MGHRA and YSYEKL. Unmatched junction bases numbered 3, after V lost 4 bases and J lost 2 bases. CDR3 length: 16 amino acids. CDR3: CASSRTSGGYTDTQYF. The CDR3 DNA sequence: TGCGCCAGCAGCCGGACTAGCGGGGGCTACACAGATACGCAGTATTTT.

This clonotype has a count of ten or more. The V gene is TRBV6-1, the J gene TRBJ2-1, with 10 bases aligning to TRBD1. Looked up from germline, CDR1 is MNHNS and CDR2 is SASEGT. The CDR3 extends over 14 amino acids. V lost 5 bases, J lost 7 bases, and 5 bases stayed unmatched. The CDR3 spells CASSPDRGRNEQFF. CDR3 bases: TGTGCCAGCAGTCCGGACAGGGGGAGAAATGAGCAGTTCTTC.